A single sample is the source of the 5 T cell receptor beta chains below, sequenced in a study of shared clonotypes between healthy human individuals. Profiled with immunoSEQ multiplex PCR; TCRdb holds only in-frame clones, not every one. The repertoire holds hundreds of thousands of clones, with 90% to 96% as singletons. Sequencing was done on a sample of naive CD4+ T cells sorted from blood. Described subset: CD45RA+ positively selected. The receptors come from a woman in her 30s in good health.

In its sample, this clone was seen a few times. V usage is TRBV11-2 and J usage is TRBJ2-7; tentatively, D is TRBD2 (5 bases). CDR1 SGHAT and CDR2 FQNNGV come from the germline V gene. With 2 bases removed from V and 4 bases from J, the gap between germline ends came to 15 bases. The CDR3 spans 15 residues. The CDR3 loop is CASSLLVGAVYEQYF. The CDR3 coding sequence is TGTGCCAGCAGCTTATTGGTGGGAGCAGTATACGAGCAGTACTTC.

This sequence joins TRBV6-1 and TRBJ2-7; D is ambiguous. Trimming took off 6 bases at V and 6 bases at J, with 9 bases between the two ends. Germline CDR1 MNHNS, CDR2 SASEGT. This CDR3 is 11 amino acids long. The CDR3 bases are TGTGCCAGCAGGGGGATTGGCGAGCAGTACTTC. This encodes CASRGIGEQYF.

This rearrangement joins TRBV5-1 to TRBJ2-7; no definite D call. Germline CDR1 reads SGHRS; CDR2 reads YFSETQ. CDR3 size: 12 residues. V was pared by 4 bases and J by 1 base, with 6 bases between. This CDR3 reads CASSGRSYEQYF. CDR3 bases: TGCGCCAGCAGCGGGCGATCCTACGAGCAGTACTTC.

The J gene is TRBJ2-1, the V gene TRBV9, with D possibly matching TRBD2 (6 bases). Trimming removed 1 base at V and 6 bases at J, with 17 bases between. CDR3 length equals 16 residues. Per the germline V gene, CDR1 is SGDLS and CDR2 is YYNGEE. CDR3 in amino acids: CASSVNLDYYLNEQFF. The CDR3 region has the DNA TGTGCCAGCAGCGTAAACTTGGACTATTACCTCAATGAGCAGTTCTTC.

This clone was seen once. The chain recombines TRBV28 with TRBJ1-2; D is undetermined. CDR3 size: 13 residues. V lost 6 bases, J lost 3 bases, and 11 bases lay in between. The germline gives CDR1 MDHEN, CDR2 SYDVKM. CDR3 sequence: CASSPAPHYGYTF. As DNA, the CDR3 is TGTGCCAGCAGCCCGGCACCCCACTATGGCTACACCTTC.